This T cell receptor (beta chain) was found in a study of T cell responses to AZD1222 COVID-19 vaccine. Study as a whole: Recipients boosted at about 4 weeks or about 12 weeks are pooled. Overall study results and limits: In a largely white British group with more females than males, clonal diversity was possibly underestimated. Within unmutated variant regions lay the reported targets of nearly half of spike-specific TCRs.

Only in-frame clones appear in the TCRdb table, and some are missing; sequencing was by immunoSEQ multiplex PCR. The sample includes about 97,000 clones, about 88% seen only once; the top ten take approximately 15%. CDR3 length: 12 amino acids. Per the germline V gene, CDR1 is MDHEN and CDR2 is SYDVKM. Trimming removed 11 bases at V and 5 bases at J, with 13 bases between. Comment on this clone: Its cognate antigen is unknown.

The sequence was obtained from an adult in good health. The chain links TRBV28 to TRBJ1-5; a possible D gene is TRBD1 (6 bases). The sample consisted of peripheral blood, taken on day 0 of AZD1222 vaccination. CDR3 coding DNA: TGTGCCCACGCAGGGGCCCATCAGCCCCAGCATTTT. Its protein product is CAHAGAHQPQHF.